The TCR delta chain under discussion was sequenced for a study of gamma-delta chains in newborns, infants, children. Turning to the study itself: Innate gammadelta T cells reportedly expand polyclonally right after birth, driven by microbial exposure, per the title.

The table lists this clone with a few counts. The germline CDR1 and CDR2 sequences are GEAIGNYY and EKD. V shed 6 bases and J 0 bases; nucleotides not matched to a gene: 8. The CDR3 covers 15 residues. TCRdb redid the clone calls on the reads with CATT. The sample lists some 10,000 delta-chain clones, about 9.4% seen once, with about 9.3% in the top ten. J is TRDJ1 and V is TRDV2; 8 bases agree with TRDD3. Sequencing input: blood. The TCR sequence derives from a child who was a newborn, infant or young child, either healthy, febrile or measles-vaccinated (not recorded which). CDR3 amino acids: CACCELGGYTDKLIF. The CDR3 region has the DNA TGTGCCTGTTGCGAACTGGGGGGGTACACCGATAAACTCATCTTT.